Below, 24 T cell receptor beta chains from the same sample are listed, as sequenced in a study of blood T cells in healthy people across ages. Sample-barcoded 5' priming and a J-beta primer mix drove a second PCR of roughly 6 to 12 cycles. TCRdb re-analysed the 5' RACE reads in MiXCR, keeping a single row per CDR3 protein. The sample records 710,000 or so distinct CDR3 sequences, less than 40% being singletons. The sample comprised blood. Receptor source: a woman of 80 years or more in good health.

This chain connects TRBV5-1 to TRBJ2-7; D might be TRBD1 or TRBD2, each matching 5 bases. CDR3 length equals 14 residues. Germline V CDR1 and CDR2: SGHRS, YFSETQ. Between the trimmed V and J ends, which lost 3 bases and 2 bases, there was a span of 12 bases. The chain's CDR3 is CASSSVGTPYEQYF. The CDR3 region has the DNA TGCGCCAGCAGCTCGGTGGGGACCCCCTACGAGCAGTACTTC.

This clonotype has a handful of counts. The CDR3: CAWSDRGEKLFF. CDR3 nucleotides: TGTGCCTGGAGTGATAGGGGAGAAAAACTGTTTTTT. V usage is TRBV30 and J usage is TRBJ1-4; a weak D match, TRBD1 (5 bases). The germline V and J ends were trimmed by 1 base and 8 bases, with 8 bases remaining between them. There are 12 residues in the CDR3. Germline V gives CDR1 GTSNPN, CDR2 SVGIG (reference sequence).

The chain links TRBV29-1 to TRBJ2-2; weak D call: TRBD1 (7 bases). The CDR3 length is 13 residues. In germline, CDR1 is SQVTM, CDR2 ANQGSEA. V lost 5 bases to trimming and J lost 4 bases, with 11 bases between them. The CDR3 loop reads CSVRQGGTGELFF. The CDR3 DNA is TGCAGCGTTAGACAGGGAGGCACCGGGGAGCTGTTTTTT.

The sample holds many counts of this clonotype. The chain combines TRBV29-1 with TRBJ1-2; D gene unclear. The CDR3 covers 16 residues. CDR1 is SQVTM and CDR2 is ANQGSEA in the germline V gene. The V and J ends lost 3 bases and 9 bases respectively, with 26 bases between them. DNA of the CDR3: TGCAGCGTTGATAGGCCCGAAGCGGCGGCTAGAGGTAGCTACACCTTC. It is translated as CSVDRPEAAARGSYTF.

This clonotype has a count of ten or more. The chain couples TRBV6-1 to TRBJ2-1; 13 positions match TRBD2. The ends lost 7 bases at V and 6 bases at J; junction bases unmatched: 6. The CDR3 is 15 residues long. The germline CDR1 and CDR2 sequences are MNHNS and SASEGT. CDR3 sequence reads: CASTPWTSGGNEQFF. The CDR3, as DNA: TGTGCCAGCACCCCTTGGACTAGCGGGGGCAATGAGCAGTTCTTC.

This clonotype has at least ten counts. The genes are TRBV4-1 and TRBJ2-6, with 7 bases aligning to TRBD2. Unmatched junction bases numbered 14, after V lost 6 bases and J lost 0 bases. Looked up from germline, CDR1 is MGHRA and CDR2 is YSYEKL. This CDR3 has 19 amino acids. CDR3: CASRYYPSGAYSGANVLTF. In DNA, the CDR3 is TGCGCCAGCAGATACTACCCCAGCGGGGCTTACTCTGGGGCCAACGTCCTGACTTTC.

This clonotype occurred many times. V is TRBV11-3 and J is TRBJ2-1; 7 bases align to TRBD1. The V gene end was trimmed by 2 bases and the J gene end by 2 bases; junction bases not matched to a gene: 3. This CDR3 has 15 amino acids. Germline V gene sequence: CDR1 SGHNT, CDR2 YENEEA. This chain's CDR3 is CASSLRTGAYNEQFF. The DNA for the CDR3 is TGTGCCAGCAGCTTAAGGACAGGAGCCTACAATGAGCAGTTCTTC.

This clonotype was recorded many times. V is TRBV15 and J is TRBJ2-7; D is ambiguous. Looked up from germline, CDR1 is LNHNV and CDR2 is YYDKDF (reference sequence). The CDR3 is made up of 16 amino acids. Trimming removed 0 bases from V and 6 bases from J, with 18 bases in between. CDR3 bases: TGTGCCACCAGCAGAGAAATGGTACAGCTGTCATCCGAGCAGTACTTC. Its protein product is CATSREMVQLSSEQYF.

In its sample, this clonotype was seen a few times. V gene TRBV7-8 combines with J gene TRBJ2-2; 7 positions agree with TRBD2. Unmatched junction bases numbered 5, after V lost 6 bases and J lost 1 base. Germline CDR1 SGHVS, CDR2 FQNEAQ. The CDR3 is 15 amino acids. The CDR3 loop is CASRTGTKNTGELFF. As DNA, the CDR3 is TGTGCCAGCAGGACCGGGACTAAGAACACCGGGGAGCTGTTTTTT. The complete variable domain, with remaining parts taken from reference TRBV7-8 and TRBJ2-2, reads GAGVSQSPRYKVAKRGQDVALRCDPISGHVSLFWYQQALGQGPEFLTYFQNEAQLDKSGLPSDRFFAERPEGSVSTLKIQRTQQEDSAVYLCASRTGTKNTGELFFGEGSRLTVL.

The rearrangement uses TRBV4-2 and TRBJ1-4; perhaps TRBD1 as D (5 bases). CDR3 length equals 14 residues. Trimming removed 1 base from V and 7 bases from J, with 10 bases in between. The germline V gene encodes CDR1 LGHNA and CDR2 YNFKEQ. The CDR3 protein is CASSQARVSEKLFF. As DNA, the CDR3 is TGTGCCAGCAGCCAAGCCAGGGTCAGTGAAAAACTGTTTTTT.

The chain links TRBV18 to TRBJ2-6; D is possibly TRBD1 (5 bases). Trimming pared 7 bases from V and 1 base from J, leaving 11 bases between. Germline V gene sequence: CDR1 KGHSH, CDR2 LQKENI. The CDR3 totals 15 residues. CDR3 in DNA: TGTGCCAGCTTAACACAGGAATCTGGGGCCAACGTCCTGACTTTC. Protein: CASLTQESGANVLTF.

The J gene is TRBJ1-6, the V gene TRBV7-2, with a weak D call TRBD1 (5 bases). CDR3 size: 15 residues. With 6 bases removed from V and 1 base from J, the gap between germline ends came to 10 bases. CDR1 SGHTA and CDR2 FQGNSA come from the germline V gene. CDR3 residues: CASSVEGSYNSPLHF. The CDR3 bases are TGTGCCAGCAGTGTGGAGGGGTCCTATAATTCACCCCTCCACTTT.

This clonotype was detected ten times or more. This chain links TRBV7-2 with TRBJ1-5, with D perhaps matching TRBD1 (5 bases). The V and J ends lost 4 bases and 11 bases respectively, with 15 bases between them. The CDR3 is 13 residues long. Germline assignment: CDR1 SGHTA and CDR2 FQGNSA. CDR3 nucleotides: TGTGCCAGCAGCTCAACCCGGGGGACTACCCAGCATTTT. This translates into CASSSTRGTTQHF.

Concerning this clonotype itself: At one end, the junction sequence differs from germline, possibly due to a read error. V usage is TRBV3-1 and J usage is TRBJ1-6, with TRBD1 matching 9 bases. Germline V gene sequence: CDR1 LGHDT, CDR2 YNNKEL (reference sequence). The CDR3 length is 14 residues. The DNA for the CDR3 is TGTGCCAGCACCCAACAGGGGGCCAATTCACCCCTCCACTTT. This codes for CASTQQGANSPLHF. The full variable domain, rest sourced from reference TRBV3-1 and TRBJ1-6, is DTAVSQTPKYLVTQMGNDKSIKCEQNLGHDTMYWYKQDSKKFLKIMFSYNNKELIINETVPNRFSPKSPDKAHLNLHINSLELGDSAVYFCASTQQGANSPLHFGNGTRLTVT.

In its sample, this clonotype was seen many times. V gene TRBV20-1 combines with J gene TRBJ1-1; D is perhaps TRBD1 (6 bases). V was clipped by 6 bases and J by 0 bases, with 17 bases between them. The germline V gene has CDR1 DFQATT and CDR2 SNEGSKA (reference sequence). The CDR3 runs 15 residues. CDR3 sequence: CSAREWGGMNTEAFF. The CDR3 nucleotides read TGCAGTGCCCGAGAGTGGGGGGGCATGAACACTGAAGCTTTCTTT.

This clonotype showed up just a few times. The rearrangement links TRBV6-2 or TRBV6-3 to TRBJ1-1; 7 bases match TRBD1. Germline V gene data show CDR1 as MNHEY and CDR2 as SVGEGT. This CDR3 has 14 residues. V shed 5 bases and J 6 bases; nucleotides not matched to a gene: 9. The CDR3 region is CASSVRTGSAEAFF. DNA of the CDR3: TGTGCCAGCAGTGTAAGGACAGGATCCGCTGAAGCTTTCTTT.

This clonotype has ten or more counts. The V and J genes are TRBV20-1 and TRBJ1-5; possibly TRBD1 for D (6 bases). Germline V gives CDR1 DFQATT, CDR2 SNEGSKA (reference sequence). This CDR3 comprises 16 residues. Trimming pared 2 bases from V and 0 bases from J, leaving 14 bases between. As DNA, the CDR3 is TGCAGTGCTAGACCCCGGGACACCTATAGCAATCAGCCCCAGCATTTT. This gives the protein CSARPRDTYSNQPQHF.

This clonotype was seen a handful of times. The CDR3, as DNA: TGTGCCAGCCGGGCGGAATTTAGCAATCAGCCCCAGCATTTT. As protein: CASRAEFSNQPQHF. The J gene is TRBJ1-5, the V gene TRBV28; no firm D call. The CDR3 runs to 14 residues. Between the trimmed V and J ends, which lost 8 bases and 0 bases, there was a span of 11 bases. Germline V gives CDR1 MDHEN, CDR2 SYDVKM.

A word on this clonotype: This could be a read error, since a much larger clone is one nucleotide away. The rearrangement joins TRBV7-2 to TRBJ1-5; D might be TRBD1 (6 bases). CDR1 SGHTA and CDR2 FQGNSA come from the germline V gene. This CDR3 region has 13 residues. The chain's CDR3 is CASSAGANQLQHF. The CDR3 DNA sequence: TGTGCCAGCAGCGCAGGGGCCAATCAGCTCCAGCATTTT.

This clonotype was counted at least ten times. V is TRBV15 and J is TRBJ1-1; no clear D. The CDR3 runs to 13 residues. The V end was cut by 1 base, the J end by 5 bases, with 8 bases between. Germline V lookup: CDR1 LNHNV, CDR2 YYDKDF (reference sequence). The CDR3 DNA reads TGTGCCACCAGCAGAGGGGCGGATACTGAAGCTTTCTTT. Translation gives CATSRGADTEAFF.

Remarks on this clonotype: At one end, the junction sequence differs from germline, possibly due to a read error. The chain carries TRBV20-1 and TRBJ1-5, with TRBD1 matching 8 bases. In germline, CDR1 is DFQATT, CDR2 SNEGSKA (reference sequence). This CDR3 is built from 14 residues. The CDR3 here is CSYKGQGQNQLQHF. The CDR3 nucleotides are TGCAGTTATAAAGGACAGGGTCAAAATCAGCTCCAGCATTTT.

The chain uses TRBV6-5 and TRBJ2-5; 8 positions match TRBD1. The CDR3 contains 15 residues. Germline V lookup: CDR1 MNHEY, CDR2 SVGAGI. After removal of 6 bases from V and 1 base from J, the junction contained 7 bases not matched to a gene. CDR3 region: CASSRGGTGQETQYF. The CDR3 nucleotides are TGTGCCAGCAGCCGGGGCGGGACAGGCCAAGAGACCCAGTACTTC.

This clonotype was observed at least ten times. The rearrangement uses TRBV4-3 and TRBJ2-1, with 9 bases identical to TRBD1. V lost 0 bases to trimming and J lost 6 bases; unmatched junction nucleotides: 9. The CDR3 spans 17 residues. CDR1 LGHNA and CDR2 YSLEER come from the germline V gene. This chain's CDR3 is CASSQDTGQGGRNEQFF. The CDR3 coding sequence is TGCGCCAGCAGCCAAGATACGGGACAGGGAGGGCGCAATGAGCAGTTCTTC.

This clonotype has at least ten counts. The V and J genes are TRBV6-5 and TRBJ2-1; D is possibly TRBD2 (5 bases). Trimming removed 2 bases at V and 7 bases at J, with 15 bases between. This CDR3 has 15 amino acids. Germline-derived CDR1 and CDR2 are MNHEY and SVGAGI. The CDR3 DNA reads as TGTGCCAGCAGTTACAGGGCCAGAGGGAAGAATGAGCAGTTCTTC. It codes for CASSYRARGKNEQFF.